This T cell receptor (beta chain) was captured by sequencing in a study of control samples from healthy donors and cancer patients. Here immunoSEQ multiplex PCR was the method, and the copy in TCRdb shows in-frame clones only, minus some. The sample carries approximately 52,000 clones, roughly 90% recorded once. CDR1 MNHEY and CDR2 SVGAGI come from the germline V gene. Between the trimmed V and J ends, which lost 7 bases and 3 bases, there was a span of 15 bases. CDR3 length: 14 amino acids. The chain joins TRBV6-5 to TRBJ2-5; the D call may be TRBD1 or TRBD2 (5 bases each). Sequencing was done on a sample of blood. The clonotype originates from a man aged 45-65 years in good health. The DNA for the CDR3 is TGTGCCAGCACCCCACATATGGGGGAAGAGACCCAGTACTTC. It yields the protein CASTPHMGEETQYF.